This T cell receptor (beta chain) was profiled in a study of shared clonotypes between healthy human individuals. Template amounts of 250 to 350 ng DNA, tens of thousands of T cell genomes, were employed in unsorted PBMC replicate PCRs. Measured with immunoSEQ multiplex PCR; TCRdb has only the in-frame clones, and not every one. This sample has hundreds of thousands of clones; around three quarters occur once, and the top ten carry 12%. There are 14 residues in the CDR3. The V and J ends lost 4 bases and 5 bases respectively, with 12 bases between them. Germline CDR1 reads SGDLS; CDR2 reads YYNGEE. The source material was PBMCs. The sequence was obtained from a woman aged 35 to 49 in good health. Some clones in this sample may be carry-over from other donors' samples. J is TRBJ2-2 and V is TRBV9; no firm D call. CDR3 coding DNA: TGTGCCAGCAGCCCAGGAAGGCAGACCGGGGAGCTGTTTTTT. This gives the protein CASSPGRQTGELFF.